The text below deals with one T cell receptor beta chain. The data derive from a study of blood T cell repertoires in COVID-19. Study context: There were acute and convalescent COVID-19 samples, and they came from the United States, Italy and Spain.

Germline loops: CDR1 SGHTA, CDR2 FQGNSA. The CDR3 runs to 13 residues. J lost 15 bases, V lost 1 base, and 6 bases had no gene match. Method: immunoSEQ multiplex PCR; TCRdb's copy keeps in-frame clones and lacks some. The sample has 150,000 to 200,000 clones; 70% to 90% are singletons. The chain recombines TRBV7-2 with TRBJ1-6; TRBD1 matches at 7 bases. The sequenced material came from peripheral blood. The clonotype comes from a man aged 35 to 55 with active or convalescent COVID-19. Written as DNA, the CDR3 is TGTGCCAGCAGCTTAGGGGGCCCAGGGGGCCTCCACTTT. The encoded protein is CASSLGGPGGLHF.